This T cell receptor (beta chain) was sequenced for a study of blood T cell dynamics during melanoma immunotherapy. About the study: Patients with metastatic melanoma got pembrolizumab or nivolumab-ipilimumab as first-line care. Overall study results and limits: Among sorted CD8+ subsets, immune-effector cells had the highest clonality and cell-free DNA similarity.

This table comes from immunoSEQ multiplex PCR, and its TCRdb copy is limited to in-frame clones, with some not included. In the table there are about 1,600 clones, approximately 73% of which are singletons. The CDR3 sequence is 17 residues long. In germline, CDR1 is MNHEY, CDR2 SMNVEV (reference sequence). With 0 bases removed from V and 0 bases from J, the gap between germline ends came to 12 bases. On this clone: Its antigen is not known.

Documented time point: pre-treatment baseline. The CD3+ CD4- CD8+ CD45RA- CD45RO-high CD27- CCR7- memory phenotype defined TIE cells. The source of this sequence is a human donor with melanoma. Sequenced material: CD8+ T cells from blood, taken from a patient treated with checkpoint blockade. The V and J genes are TRBV27 and TRBJ1-3, with unresolved D. The CDR3 here is CASSLSGQAYSGNTIYF. For the CDR3, the DNA is TGTGCCAGCAGTTTATCGGGTCAGGCGTACTCTGGAAACACCATATATTTT.